The T cell receptor (beta chain) under discussion was sequenced for a study of blood T cell repertoires in COVID-19. Study-level background: Acute-phase and convalescent COVID-19 samples originated in the United States, Italy and Spain.

This table comes from immunoSEQ multiplex PCR, and its TCRdb copy is limited to in-frame clones, with some not included. The sample lists roughly 290,000 clones, roughly 80% seen once, with less than 4.5% in the top ten. Trimming took 2 bases from V and 2 from J, leaving 6 bases between them. Germline V gene sequence: CDR1 LGHNA, CDR2 YNFKEQ. CDR3 length: 13 amino acids. The material sequenced was peripheral blood. The receptor was isolated from a woman aged 45-65 years with active or convalescent COVID-19. The chain is built from TRBV4-2 and TRBJ2-5; D not certain. The CDR3 loop is CASSQTRQETQYF. CDR3 bases: TGTGCCAGCAGCCAAACCAGGCAAGAGACCCAGTACTTC.